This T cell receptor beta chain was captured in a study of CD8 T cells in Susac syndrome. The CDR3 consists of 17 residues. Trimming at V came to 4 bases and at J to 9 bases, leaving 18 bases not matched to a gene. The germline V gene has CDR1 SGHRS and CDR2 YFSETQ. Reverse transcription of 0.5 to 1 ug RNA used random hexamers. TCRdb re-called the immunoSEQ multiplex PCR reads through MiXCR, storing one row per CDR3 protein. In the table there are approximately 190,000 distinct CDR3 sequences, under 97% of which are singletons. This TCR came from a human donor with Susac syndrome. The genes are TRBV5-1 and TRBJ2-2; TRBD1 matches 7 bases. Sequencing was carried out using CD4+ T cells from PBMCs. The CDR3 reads CASSKTLTGAPSRELFF. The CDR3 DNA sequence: TGCGCCAGCAGCAAAACCCTAACAGGGGCCCCTTCCCGGGAGCTGTTTTTT.